A single sample gave rise to the 10 T cell receptor beta chains below, sequenced in a study of T cells in Graves' hyperthyroidism and ophthalmopathy. Amplification of TCR beta CDR3 regions used RNA as the template. The HTBI set primed first-round TCR CDR3 RT-PCR. TCRdb ran MiXCR on the multiplex PCR reads and lists one entry per CDR3 protein. This sample carries about 520,000 distinct CDR3 sequences, 24% of them seen once, and the ten largest clones take approximately 11%. Material for sequencing was blood. The receptors stem from a woman in her twenties or thirties with Graves' ophthalmopathy.

In its sample, this clonotype was seen once. This rearrangement joins TRBV7-2 to TRBJ2-7; possible D gene TRBD2, 6 bases. Germline assignment: CDR1 SGHTA and CDR2 FQGNSA. The CDR3 covers 14 residues. Trimming shortened V by 7 bases and J by 0 bases, and 13 bases separated the two germline ends. CDR3 DNA sequence: TGTGCCAGCACCCCTAGACTAGACTCCTACGAGCAGTACTTC. Protein: CASTPRLDSYEQYF.

This clonotype was seen many times. The chain employs TRBV6-5 and TRBJ2-7, with 8 bases lining up with TRBD2. Germline CDR1 MNHEY, CDR2 SVGAGI. V shed 0 bases, J shed 11 bases, and the junction held 6 bases outside the gene matches. This CDR3 is built from 13 residues. The CDR3 loop reads CASSYSMAGGEYF. The CDR3 DNA sequence: TGTGCCAGCAGTTACTCGATGGCGGGGGGCGAGTACTTC.

This clonotype has ten or more counts. The chain links TRBV5-1 to TRBJ2-2; the D is unclear. Germline CDR1 SGHRS, CDR2 YFSETQ. V lost 0 bases, J lost 5 bases, and 8 bases lay in between. The CDR3 loop spans 14 amino acids. Written as DNA, the CDR3 is TGCGCCAGCAGCTTGGCGGTTGGGACCGGGGAGCTGTTTTTT. Translated: CASSLAVGTGELFF.

There are many counts of this clonotype. The J gene is TRBJ2-2, the V gene TRBV14; D remains unclear. Trimming stripped 10 bases from V and 1 base from J, with 13 bases between. Looked up from germline, CDR1 is SGHDN and CDR2 is FVKESK. The CDR3 loop spans 14 amino acids. Here the CDR3 reads CATPETMNTGELFF. The CDR3 nucleotides are TGTGCCACCCCCGAAACAATGAACACCGGGGAGCTGTTTTTT. The full variable domain, its missing parts supplied by reference TRBV14 and TRBJ2-2, is EAGVTQFPSHSVIEKGQTVTLRCDPISGHDNLYWYRRVMGKEIKFLLHFVKESKQDESGMPNNRFLAERTGGTYSTLKVQPAELEDSGVYFCATPETMNTGELFFGEGSRLTVL.

This clonotype was picked up many times. The chain has TRBV5-1 and TRBJ1-2; D is unclear. Germline values: CDR1 SGHRS, CDR2 YFSETQ. Trimming pared 3 bases from V and 4 bases from J, leaving 19 bases between. The CDR3 is 16 residues long. CDR3 sequence reads: CASSSTHRLTLYGYTF. In DNA, the CDR3 is TGCGCCAGCAGCTCCACCCATCGACTGACACTCTATGGCTACACCTTC.

This clonotype was detected ten times or more. The gene calls are TRBV5-1 and TRBJ1-1, with 7 bases aligning to TRBD1. V dropped 4 bases and J dropped 6; count of bases not matched to a gene: 6. CDR1 is SGHRS, CDR2 YFSETQ, per germline. CDR3 length equals 13 residues. The CDR3 coding sequence is TGCGCCAGCAGCCCCGGGACAGCCGCTGAAGCTTTCTTT. It specifies CASSPGTAAEAFF.

At least ten counts were recorded for this clonotype. The chain links TRBV20-1 to TRBJ2-6; the D is unclear. CDR3 length: 13 amino acids. V gave up 3 bases and J gave up 3 bases, with 6 bases separating them. Germline V gene lookup returns CDR1 DFQATT and CDR2 SNEGSKA (reference sequence). The CDR3 DNA sequence: TGCAGTGCTAGGGACGTTGGGGCCAACGTCCTGACTTTC. Amino acids: CSARDVGANVLTF.

This clonotype occurred many times. The chain has TRBV19 and TRBJ2-5, with a possible D match to TRBD1 (5 bases). From germline, CDR1 is LNHDA and CDR2 SQIVND (reference sequence). V lost 4 bases to trimming and J lost 1 base, with 25 bases between them. CDR3 length: 19 residues. The CDR3 region is CASSTTRRGEMSGQETQYF. The CDR3 DNA reads TGTGCCAGTAGTACCACCCGAAGGGGCGAAATGTCTGGCCAAGAGACCCAGTACTTC.

At least ten counts were recorded for this clonotype. The chain couples TRBV29-1 to TRBJ1-1; 10 positions agree with TRBD1. Germline CDR1 is SQVTM and CDR2 is ANQGSEA. The CDR3 runs 13 residues. With V trimmed by 6 bases and J by 5 bases, 6 bases remained unmatched. CDR3 sequence reads: CSVGTGDGTEAFF. CDR3 sequence (DNA): TGCAGCGTGGGGACAGGGGATGGGACTGAAGCTTTCTTT.

This sequence joins TRBV4-3 and TRBJ1-1; D remains unclear. The CDR3 has 15 amino acids. V was trimmed by 0 bases and J by 1 base, leaving 9 bases between them. The germline CDR1 and CDR2 sequences are LGHNA and YSLEER. CDR3 DNA: TGCGCCAGCAGCCAAGATCGTGGCCCGAACACTGAAGCTTTCTTT. It is translated as CASSQDRGPNTEAFF.